One sample yielded the 4 T cell receptor beta chains listed below, sequenced in a study of regulatory T cells in long-lasting Graves disease. To make TCR beta libraries, researchers used iRepertoire HTBI primers and Arm-PCR of CDR3 regions. TCRdb re-derived calls from the multiplex PCR reads in MiXCR, one entry per CDR3 protein. The repertoire holds 310,000 or so distinct CDR3 sequences, with around 23% as singletons. Regarding time point: persistent/refractory GD, antithyroid drugs over 5 years with positive TRAb. RNA extracted from PBMCs served as the sequencing template. This specimen was peripheral blood mononuclear cells (PBMCs), taken when the disease was refractory, from a patient treated with antithyroid drugs. Receptor source: a female donor with Graves disease.

This clonotype was seen at least ten times. The rearrangement links TRBV24-1 to TRBJ2-7, with a weak D call TRBD1 (6 bases). The CDR3 length is 13 residues. V was cut by 0 bases and J by 6 bases, with 8 bases left in between. Germline values: CDR1 KGHDR, CDR2 SFDVKD. This CDR3 is CATSDLARGEQYF. In nucleotides, the CDR3 is TGTGCCACCAGTGATTTGGCCAGGGGCGAGCAGTACTTC.

A note on this clonotype: A clone one base away is much larger, so this may be a read error. This sequence joins TRBV6-2 or TRBV6-3 and TRBJ1-1; 7 bases are a match to TRBD1. This CDR3 spans 14 amino acids. Germline V lookup: CDR1 MNHEY, CDR2 SVGEGT. DNA for the CDR3: TGTGCCAGTAAGACCGGGACAGAGAACACTGAAGCTTCCTTT. It codes for CASKTGTENTEASF.

J is TRBJ2-1 and V is TRBV12-3 or TRBV12-4, with 13 positions matching TRBD2. The CDR3 length is 14 residues. J gave up 6 bases and V 8 bases, and 4 bases lay outside the gene matches. In DNA, the CDR3 is TGTGCCAGCCGAGGGACTAGCGGGACCAATGAGCAGTTCTTC. Encoded protein: CASRGTSGTNEQFF.

The J gene is TRBJ2-7, the V gene TRBV27, with D uncertain. Germline V gene data show CDR1 as MNHEY and CDR2 as SMNVEV (reference sequence). This CDR3 region has 13 residues. V lost 2 bases and J lost 5, with 10 bases in between. The CDR3 is CASSLSRRNEQYF. Here the CDR3 DNA reads TGTGCCAGCAGTTTAAGCCGGCGAAACGAGCAGTACTTC.